This TCR beta chain appears in the sequencing data of a study of T cell responses to AZD1222 COVID-19 vaccine. Study-wide points: Clonal diversity was possibly underestimated; the donors were predominantly white British and more often female. Following two doses of AZD1222, Spike-specific TCR breadth and depth rose. Spike as a whole was targeted by vaccine-associated CD4 TCRs, dominant at 160-218 and 743-854.

TCRdb keeps only in-frame clones here, not all; method: immunoSEQ multiplex PCR. The table lists some 50,000 clones, around 91% of them singletons. Comment on this clone: The antigen is not known.

Germline V gene sequence: CDR1 SQVTM, CDR2 ANQGSEA. This CDR3 spans 15 amino acids. The V and J ends lost 4 bases and 4 bases, in that order; junction bases with no gene match: 10. The TCR was taken from an adult who received the AZD1222 COVID-19 vaccine. Sequenced here: peripheral blood, sampled 28 days after the second AZD1222 dose. The V call is TRBV29-1, the J call TRBJ2-3; the match to TRBD2 covers 8 bases. The CDR3 loop reads CSVGVGGGFADTQYF. The CDR3 bases are TGCAGCGTTGGAGTAGGCGGGGGGTTTGCAGATACGCAGTATTTT.